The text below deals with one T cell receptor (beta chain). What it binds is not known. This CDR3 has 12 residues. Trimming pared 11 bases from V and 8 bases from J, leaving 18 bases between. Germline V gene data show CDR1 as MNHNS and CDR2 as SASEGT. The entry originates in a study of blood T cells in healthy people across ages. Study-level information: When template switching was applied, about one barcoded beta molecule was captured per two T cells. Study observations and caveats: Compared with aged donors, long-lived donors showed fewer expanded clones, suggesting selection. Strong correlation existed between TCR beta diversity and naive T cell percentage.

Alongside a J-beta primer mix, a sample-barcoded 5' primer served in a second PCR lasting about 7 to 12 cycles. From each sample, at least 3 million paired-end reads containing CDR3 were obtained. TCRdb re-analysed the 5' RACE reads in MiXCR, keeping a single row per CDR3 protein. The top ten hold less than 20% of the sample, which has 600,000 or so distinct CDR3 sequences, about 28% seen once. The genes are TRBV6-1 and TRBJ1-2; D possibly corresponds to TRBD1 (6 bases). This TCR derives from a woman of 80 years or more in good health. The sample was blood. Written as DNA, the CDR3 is TGTGCCGTTATGGGGGCACTTGGAGGCTACACCTTC. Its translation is CAVMGALGGYTF.